The next 18 T cell receptor beta chains were all read from a single sample in a study of radiotherapy plus CTLA-4 blockade in lung cancer. The repertoire was sequenced with immunoSEQ multiplex PCR; TCRdb's copy has only in-frame clones and lacks some. The top ten hold about 7.7% of the sample, which has tens of thousands of clones, roughly four fifths seen once. The sequenced sample was peripheral blood, obtained from a patient treated with radiotherapy plus ipilimumab. Receptor source: a human donor with non-small cell lung cancer who had stable disease on radiotherapy plus ipilimumab.

The chain combines TRBV5-1 with TRBJ1-6; 9 bases are a match to TRBD1. Germline V gene lookup returns CDR1 SGHRS and CDR2 YFSETQ. The V segment lost 0 bases and the J segment 4 bases; nucleotides outside the gene matches: 2. The CDR3 is 16 residues long. CDR3 residues: CASSLGTGAYNSPLHF. The CDR3 DNA sequence: TGCGCCAGCAGCTTGGGGACAGGGGCGTATAATTCACCCCTCCACTTT.

The V and J genes are TRBV6-4 and TRBJ1-6, with a weak D call TRBD1 (5 bases). CDR3 length: 14 amino acids. Trimming pared 4 bases from V and 7 bases from J, leaving 11 bases between. The germline V gene encodes CDR1 MRHNA and CDR2 SNTAGT. Written as DNA, the CDR3 is TGTGCCAGCAGTGTGGGGGTCGGAAATTCACCCCTCCACTTT. Protein sequence: CASSVGVGNSPLHF.

The V call is TRBV5-4, the J call TRBJ2-6; no definite D call. There are 17 residues in the CDR3. V lost 4 bases and J 0 bases, leaving 14 bases between the germline ends. Germline V gene lookup returns CDR1 SGHNT and CDR2 YYREEE (reference sequence). CDR3 sequence: CASSVQSLSSGANVLTF. The DNA for the CDR3 is TGTGCCAGCAGCGTACAGAGCCTTAGCTCTGGGGCCAACGTCCTGACTTTC.

The CDR3 reads CSALRGGGYTF. In DNA form, the CDR3 reads TGCAGCGCCCTCCGGGGCGGTGGCTACACCTTC. V usage is TRBV29-1 and J usage is TRBJ1-2, with a tentative D call TRBD1 (5 bases). Germline V gene lookup returns CDR1 SQVTM and CDR2 ANQGSEA. This CDR3 contains 11 residues. V shed 7 bases and J shed 7 bases, with 13 bases lying between them.

This sequence joins TRBV5-1 and TRBJ1-5, with D possibly being TRBD1 (5 bases). V lost 4 bases, J lost 2 bases, and 13 bases lay in between. The length of the CDR3 is 15 residues. Germline CDR1 SGHRS, CDR2 YFSETQ. In nucleotides, the CDR3 is TGCGCCAGCAGCGTGGGACCTAGTGGCAATCAGCCCCAGCATTTT. This sequence encodes CASSVGPSGNQPQHF.

The rearrangement joins TRBV5-6 to TRBJ2-7; D perhaps matches TRBD2 (5 bases). V was pared by 3 bases and J by 3 bases, with 16 bases between. CDR3 length: 15 amino acids. CDR1 is SGHDT and CDR2 is YYEEEE in the germline V gene. CDR3 protein: CASSSAGAPDYEQYF. CDR3 DNA: TGTGCCAGCAGCTCGGCGGGTGCGCCAGACTACGAGCAGTACTTC.

The DNA of the CDR3 is TGTGCCAGCAGCCGTCAGGGGGGTCAGGGGGGTTCACCCCTCCACTTT. This encodes CASSRQGGQGGSPLHF. The rearrangement uses TRBV7-2 and TRBJ1-6; 7 nucleotides match TRBD1. The V gene's germline CDR1 is SGHTA and CDR2 FQGNSA. The CDR3 loop spans 16 amino acids. After removal of 5 bases from V and 9 bases from J, the junction contained 13 bases not matched to a gene.

The chain employs TRBV5-6 and TRBJ1-1; 7 bases are shared with TRBD1. Looked up from germline, CDR1 is SGHDT and CDR2 is YYEEEE. This CDR3 is built from 17 residues. With 4 bases clipped from V and 0 bases from J, the junction kept 12 bases outside the gene matches. The CDR3 spells CASSPDRGGALNTEAFF. DNA of the CDR3: TGTGCCAGCAGCCCGGATAGAGGGGGCGCGTTGAACACTGAAGCTTTCTTT.

This clone was seen only a few times. In DNA, the CDR3 is TGTGCCAGCAGCCGGGCTACAGATACGCAGTATTTT. Its translation is CASSRATDTQYF. The V gene is TRBV7-2, the J gene TRBJ2-3; D remains ambiguous. The germline V gene encodes CDR1 SGHTA and CDR2 FQGNSA. Trimming stripped 5 bases from V and 3 bases from J, with 6 bases between. This CDR3 is 12 amino acids long.

The gene calls are TRBV5-1 and TRBJ1-1; weak D call: TRBD1 (5 bases). Between the trimmed V and J ends, which lost 0 bases and 1 base, there was a span of 10 bases. The germline CDR1 and CDR2 sequences are SGHRS and YFSETQ. The CDR3 is 15 amino acids. The CDR3 spells CASSLAYGQNTEAFF. The CDR3 DNA reads TGCGCCAGCAGCTTGGCCTACGGACAGAACACTGAAGCTTTCTTT.

V and J are TRBV5-4 and TRBJ1-1, with unresolved D. Germline-derived CDR1 and CDR2 are SGHNT and YYREEE (reference sequence). Trimming removed 1 base from V and 4 bases from J, with 11 bases in between. CDR3 length: 14 amino acids. CDR3 in amino acids: CASSLRDWGTEAFF. CDR3 in DNA: TGTGCCAGCAGCTTGAGGGATTGGGGCACTGAAGCTTTCTTT.

V and J are TRBV10-1 and TRBJ2-5, with 7 bases lining up with TRBD1. Trimming at V came to 4 bases and at J to 4 bases, leaving 12 bases not matched to a gene. CDR1 is WNHNN and CDR2 is SYGVQD in the germline V gene (reference sequence). The CDR3 sequence is 16 residues long. CDR3 sequence reads: CASSAFLGTDLETQYF. The CDR3 coding sequence is TGCGCCAGCAGTGCTTTCCTCGGGACAGACTTAGAGACCCAGTACTTC.

J is TRBJ1-5 and V is TRBV7-2; D not certain. V was trimmed by 5 bases and J by 0 bases, leaving 11 bases between them. Germline-derived CDR1 and CDR2 are SGHTA and FQGNSA. The CDR3 runs to 15 residues. CDR3 nucleotides: TGTGCCAGCAGCACCAGAGTTTATAGCAATCAGCCCCAGCATTTT. It translates to CASSTRVYSNQPQHF.

This clone has a single count. The V call is TRBV7-3, the J call TRBJ2-1; D gene unclear. The CDR3 runs to 13 residues. With 2 bases removed from V and 8 bases from J, the gap between germline ends came to 10 bases. Per germline, CDR1 SGHTA and CDR2 FQGTGA. The CDR3 reads CASSLAGSHEQFF. The DNA for the CDR3 is TGTGCCAGCAGCTTAGCAGGAAGCCATGAGCAGTTCTTC.

The rearrangement links TRBV7-8 to TRBJ2-5; D ambiguous. Germline V lookup: CDR1 SGHVS, CDR2 FQNEAQ. The CDR3 consists of 15 residues. Between the trimmed V and J ends, which lost 4 bases and 2 bases, there was a span of 14 bases. CDR3 region: CASSSPATHQETQYF. The CDR3 nucleotides read TGTGCCAGCAGCTCCCCCGCGACCCATCAAGAGACCCAGTACTTC.

The chain employs TRBV9 and TRBJ2-2; D is possibly TRBD1 (6 bases). Germline loops: CDR1 SGDLS, CDR2 YYNGEE. With 4 bases removed from V and 3 bases from J, the gap between germline ends came to 10 bases. The CDR3 has 14 amino acids. The CDR3 region is CASSPGHDTGELFF. As DNA, the CDR3 is TGTGCCAGCAGCCCGGGACACGACACCGGGGAGCTGTTTTTT.

The chain couples TRBV14 to TRBJ2-2; no clear D. The V gene's germline CDR1 is SGHDN and CDR2 FVKESK. The ends were cut back, 1 base at V and 4 bases at J, with 7 bases in the middle. The CDR3 length is 14 residues. The CDR3 DNA reads as TGTGCCAGCAGCCAAGGTTGGGTCACCGGGGAGCTGTTTTTT. Encoded protein: CASSQGWVTGELFF.

The chain carries TRBV7-3 and TRBJ2-6, with a tentative D call TRBD2 (5 bases). V lost 2 bases and J 0 bases, leaving 8 bases between the germline ends. From germline, CDR1 is SGHTA and CDR2 FQGTGA. This CDR3 comprises 16 residues. The CDR3 spells CASSLRRGSGANVLTF. CDR3 nucleotide sequence: TGTGCCAGCAGCTTACGACGGGGCTCTGGGGCCAACGTCCTGACTTTC.